A selection of T cell receptor beta chains follows, all from one sample in a study of cytomegalovirus exposure and HLA in healthy donors. Using immunoSEQ multiplex PCR, the repertoire was profiled, and TCRdb retains in-frame clones only, with some absent. The sample yields just over 40,000 clones, of which the top ten take up 6% to 6.5%. Material: PBMCs. The receptor set was obtained from a man aged 30 to 45 in good health and CMV-seronegative. Each CDR3 is given with its conserved first and last residue. D genes are given only for firm matches.

>TRBJ2-7|TRBV7-8|-
CASSPWEEETVSYEQYF
TGTGCCAGCAGCCCGTGGGAGGAGGAGACAGTATCCTACGAGCAGTACTTC
>TRBJ2-1|TRBV4-2|TRBD2
CASSPTASGGADEQFF
TGTGCCAGCAGCCCCACCGCTAGCGGGGGGGCCGATGAGCAGTTCTTC
>TRBJ2-3|TRBV6-1|-
CASSEIRIYTDKQYF
TGTGCCAGCAGTGAAATCCGAATCTACACAGATAAGCAGTATTTT
>TRBJ1-2|TRBV5-1|TRBD1
CASSLPGTGAGYTF
TGCGCCAGCAGCTTGCCAGGGACAGGGGCAGGCTACACCTTC
>TRBJ2-3|TRBV13|TRBD1
CASSLNIDRGTQYF
TGTGCCAGCAGCCTGAATATCGACAGGGGGACGCAGTATTTT
>TRBJ1-2|TRBV27|TRBD1
CASSFGTARNGYTF
TGTGCCAGCAGTTTCGGGACAGCGAGAAATGGCTACACCTTC
>TRBJ1-1|TRBV30|-
CAWSVRDEAFF
TGTGCCTGGAGTGTACGGGATGAAGCTTTCTTT
>TRBJ2-7|TRBV6-1|-
CASSEGPGGDRPYEQYF
TGTGCCAGCAGTGAAGGTCCGGGCGGGGACCGGCCCTACGAGCAGTACTTC
>TRBJ2-7|TRBV7-9|TRBD2
CASSSWTSSYEQYF
TGTGCCAGCAGCTCCTGGACTAGCTCCTACGAGCAGTACTTC
>TRBJ2-3|TRBV7-9|-
CASSLEGLLTDTQYF
TGTGCCAGCAGCTTAGAAGGACTACTCACAGATACGCAGTATTTT
>TRBJ1-1|TRBV9|-
CASSVYQQAGKNTEAFF
TGTGCCAGCAGCGTATACCAACAGGCAGGGAAGAACACTGAAGCTTTCTTT
>TRBJ1-3|TRBV4-2|-
CASSYTGLSGNTIYF
TGTGCCAGCAGCTACACAGGGCTCTCTGGAAACACCATATATTTT
>TRBJ2-2|TRBV7-3|-
CASSFGRELFF
TGTGCCAGCAGCTTCGGTAGGGAGCTGTTTTTT
>TRBJ2-3|TRBV11-2|TRBD2
CASIPGTSGGASTDTQYF
TGTGCCAGCATCCCAGGGACTAGCGGGGGGGCTAGCACAGATACGCAGTATTTT
>TRBJ1-6|TRBV6-1|-
CASSASSGGYDSPLHF
TGTGCCAGCAGTGCCTCTTCGGGGGGGTACGATTCACCCCTCCACTTT
>TRBJ1-1|TRBV11-2|-
CASSLRENTEAFF
TGTGCCAGCAGCTTAAGAGAGAACACTGAAGCTTTCTTT
>TRBJ2-5|TRBV29-1|-
CSVEPPQENQYF
TGCAGCGTTGAGCCACCGCAAGAGAACCAGTACTTC
>TRBJ2-2|TRBV18|-
CASSPDTGELFF
TGTGCCAGCTCGCCGGACACCGGGGAGCTGTTTTTT
>TRBJ1-2|TRBV5-1|TRBD1
CASSLTQGGYGYTF
TGCGCCAGCAGCTTAACTCAGGGGGGCTATGGCTACACCTTC